This is a list of T cell receptor beta chains from one sample in a study of T cells in Graves' hyperthyroidism and ophthalmopathy. MiXCR, applied by TCRdb to the multiplex PCR reads, yields one record per CDR3 protein. The sample records hundreds of thousands of distinct CDR3 sequences, over 20% being singletons. Specimen: blood. These receptor sequences come from a man younger than 40 with Graves' ophthalmopathy. CDR3s include the opening cysteine and the closing phenylalanine or tryptophan. The order of the fields is J gene, D gene, V gene, clone size, CDR3 DNA, CDR3 protein. D genes are given only for firm matches. The listing skips clone size in some rows; elsewhere it reads once, few, many or a size class.

>TRBJ2-7|-|TRBV11-3|many
TGTGCCAGCAGCTTAGAATCAGGGTGGTCCTACGAGCAGTACTTC
CASSLESGWSYEQYF
>TRBJ2-1|TRBD2|TRBV6-1|-
TGTGCCAGCAGTACCGGGACTAGTGTAGGGGAGCAGTTCTTC
CASSTGTSVGEQFF
>TRBJ2-5|-|TRBV4-1|-
TGCGCCAGCAGCCAAGTCTACCTTCCCGCGGAGACCCAGTACTTC
CASSQVYLPAETQYF
>TRBJ2-1|-|TRBV24-1|few
TGTGCCACCAGTGATCCACGTCTAGCGCGACTCAATGAGCAGTTCTTC
CATSDPRLARLNEQFF
>TRBJ2-1|-|TRBV6-2/TRBV6-3|-
TGTGCCAGCAGTTACTCGACTCGGGACCCGAAACGTCACAATGAGCAGTTCTTC
CASSYSTRDPKRHNEQFF
>TRBJ1-5|TRBD1|TRBV5-5|-
TGTGCCAGCAGCAAGGGGGCGGGCAATCAGCCCCAGCATTTT
CASSKGAGNQPQHF
>TRBJ2-5|-|TRBV5-6|many
TGTGCCAGCAGCTTACGATCCCTCGGGGGAGAGACCCAGTACTTC
CASSLRSLGGETQYF
>TRBJ1-1|-|TRBV5-6|many
TGTGCCAGCAGCTTGGTGGGGCAGAACACTGAAGCTTTCTTT
CASSLVGQNTEAFF
>TRBJ2-5|-|TRBV7-6|few
TGTGCCAGCAGCTTAGAAGCCGCAACTAGGCGGGCCCAAGAGACCCAGTACTTC
CASSLEAATRRAQETQYF
>TRBJ1-5|TRBD1|TRBV6-1|few
TGTGCCAGCGGGGGGGACAGGGCAGGCAATCAGCCCCAGCATTTT
CASGGDRAGNQPQHF
>TRBJ2-5|-|TRBV18|many
TGTGCCAGCTCACGCGAGGTACAGGAGACCCAGTACTTC
CASSREVQETQYF
>TRBJ2-1|-|TRBV5-1|few
TGCGCCAGCAGCTGGGCGGGTACCGGGGGCGATGAGCAGTTCTTC
CASSWAGTGGDEQFF
>TRBJ2-7|-|TRBV6-1|few
TGTGCCAGCAGTGAATATTCCCTGGACGAGCAGTACTTC
CASSEYSLDEQYF
>TRBJ2-1|-|TRBV5-5|few
TGTGCCAGCAGCCCCCCAGGGATCTCCTACAATGAGCAGTTCTTC
CASSPPGISYNEQFF
>TRBJ2-7|-|TRBV25-1|many
TGTGCCAGCAGTGAATACGGGGACGGGTCTTCCCACGAGCAGTACTTC
CASSEYGDGSSHEQYF
>TRBJ2-1|-|TRBV18|many
TGTGCCAGCTCCCCAGAGATTGAGCAGTTCTTC
CASSPEIEQFF
>TRBJ2-7|-|TRBV5-1|few
TGCGCCAGCAGCCAGGACAGCCTCTACGAGCAGTACTTC
CASSQDSLYEQYF
>TRBJ2-7|TRBD2|TRBV4-2|few
TGTGCCAGCAGCCAACTTGGGACTACAAACTACGAGCAGTACTTC
CASSQLGTTNYEQYF
>TRBJ1-2|-|TRBV29-1|-
TGCAGCCCACTGCGGTATGGCTACACCTTC
CSPLRYGYTF
>TRBJ2-6|-|TRBV7-9|-
TGCGCCAGCAGCTTAGTTCCTAACAGTATCTCGGGGGGGGCCAACGTCCTGACTTTC
CASSLVPNSISGGANVLTF
>TRBJ2-4|TRBD1|TRBV28|-
TGTGCCAGCAGTTTATCACTACAGGGGATAGAAAACATTCAGTACTTC
CASSLSLQGIENIQYF
>TRBJ2-7|TRBD1|TRBV9|-
TGTGCCAGCAGCGGTTCCAGACAGGGGACCCCCTACGAGCAGTACTTC
CASSGSRQGTPYEQYF
>TRBJ2-1|TRBD2|TRBV20-1|few
TGCAGTGCTAGAGATTCACTAGCGGTATACAATGAGCAGTTCTTC
CSARDSLAVYNEQFF
>TRBJ2-3|-|TRBV19|-
TGTGCCAGTAGTCTCCTGACAACGGATACGCAGTATTTT
CASSLLTTDTQYF
>TRBJ2-7|-|TRBV20-1|many
TGCAGTGCTAGTAGAGGGAGTGGGTACGAGCAGTACTTC
CSASRGSGYEQYF
>TRBJ1-1|-|TRBV10-1|-
TGCGCCAGCAGTGACCCCGACAGTGAAGCTTTCTTT
CASSDPDSEAFF
>TRBJ2-7|-|TRBV20-1|many
TGCAGTGCTAGACGCGACCCCTACGAGCAGTACTTC
CSARRDPYEQYF
>TRBJ2-1|TRBD2|TRBV20-1|-
TGCAGTGCTGACCATCCAGCGGGAGCCAATGAGCAGTTCTTC
CSADHPAGANEQFF
>TRBJ2-2|-|TRBV3-1|many
TGTGCCAGCAGCCTCCATACGATCGGGGCTAACACCGGGGAGCTGTTTTTT
CASSLHTIGANTGELFF
>TRBJ1-1|-|TRBV12-3/TRBV12-4|many
TGTGCCAGCACCCGGACACTCACTGAAGCTTTCTTT
CASTRTLTEAFF
>TRBJ2-7|TRBD2|TRBV28|few
TGTGCCAGCAGCTTAGCGGGAGTCGCCGAGCAGTACTTC
CASSLAGVAEQYF
>TRBJ2-2|TRBD1|TRBV12-3/TRBV12-4|many
TGTGCCAGCAGTGACCCGTTGACAGGGGAAACCGGGGAGCTGTTTTTT
CASSDPLTGETGELFF
>TRBJ1-2|-|TRBV12-3/TRBV12-4|-
TGTGCCGGCAGTTTGGGCCATGGAGAGGGGGGCTACACCTTC
CAGSLGHGEGGYTF
>TRBJ2-7|TRBD2|TRBV28|many
TGTGCCAGCAGTTTATTGAGACTAGCGGTTTTCTACGAGCAGTACTTC
CASSLLRLAVFYEQYF
>TRBJ2-2|-|TRBV28|many
TGTGCCAGCAGTTTGCCGGGGGTGACCGGGGAGCTGTTTTTT
CASSLPGVTGELFF
>TRBJ1-1|-|TRBV28|-
TGTGCCAGCAGTTCGTCGCACACTGAAGCTTTCTTT
CASSSSHTEAFF
>TRBJ1-2|-|TRBV19|-
TGTGCCAGTAGATCGGAGGGAAATAGGCTCTCTTATGGCTACACCTTC
CASRSEGNRLSYGYTF
>TRBJ2-2|-|TRBV25-1|-
TGTGCCAGCAGAAAGCTACCGGGACACCAAAGCAGGGAGCTGTTTTTT
CASRKLPGHQSRELFF
>TRBJ2-7|TRBD2|TRBV20-1|-
TGCAGTGCTACGGGACTAGCGAGCTCCTACGAGCAGTACTTC
CSATGLASSYEQYF
>TRBJ2-7|-|TRBV7-9|-
TGTGCCAGCAGCTTAGCGAACGGGATGGACGAGCAGTACTTC
CASSLANGMDEQYF
>TRBJ2-2|-|TRBV7-7|few
TGTGCTAGCAGCCCTGGAACGACGAAGCTGTTTTTT
CASSPGTTKLFF
>TRBJ2-1|-|TRBV11-2|many
TGTGCCAGCAGCTTATCCACCATCAATGAGCAGTTCTTC
CASSLSTINEQFF
>TRBJ2-7|-|TRBV6-1|many
TGTGCCAGCAGTCGGACTCGCTCCTACGAGCAGTACTTC
CASSRTRSYEQYF
>TRBJ1-2|-|TRBV12-3/TRBV12-4|-
TGTGCCCTTGGGGGGTCGGGAGGCTACACCTTC
CALGGSGGYTF
>TRBJ1-1|-|TRBV3-1|many
TGTGCCAGCAGCCAGAACACTGAAGCTTTCTTT
CASSQNTEAFF
>TRBJ2-2|-|TRBV12-3/TRBV12-4|few
TGTGTCAGCAGCCCTACAGGAGGGGCGAACACCGGGGAGCTGTTTTTT
CVSSPTGGANTGELFF